The 26 T cell receptor beta chains given below trace back to one sample, sequenced in a study of PD-L1 blockade in urothelial cancer. Measured with immunoSEQ multiplex PCR; TCRdb has only the in-frame clones, and not every one. In the table there are around 34,000 clones, 70% to 90% of which are singletons. Time point: pretreatment peripheral blood. The sequencing here drew on PBMCs, taken around atezolizumab (anti-PD-L1) treatment. Source of these receptors: a man older than 75 with urothelial cancer.

In its sample, this clone was seen a few times. The chain links TRBV28 to TRBJ1-1; D call uncertain. Germline CDR1 MDHEN, CDR2 SYDVKM. V was trimmed by 8 bases and J by 1 base, leaving 8 bases between them. CDR3 size: 12 residues. The chain's CDR3 is CASLDKNTEAFF. The CDR3 nucleotides read TGTGCCAGCCTTGACAAGAACACTGAAGCTTTCTTT.

The chain combines TRBV7-6 with TRBJ2-1; 7 bases are shared with TRBD2. This CDR3 spans 14 amino acids. Per the germline V gene, CDR1 is SGHVS and CDR2 is FNYEAQ. V shed 4 bases, J shed 2 bases, and the junction held 2 bases outside the gene matches. CDR3 DNA: TGTGCCAGCAGCTCACTAGCGACCTACAATGAGCAGTTCTTC. Translating it yields CASSSLATYNEQFF.

The rearrangement joins TRBV9 to TRBJ1-2; 9 bases are shared with TRBD1. CDR3 size: 13 residues. The ends lost 3 bases at V and 4 bases at J; junction bases unmatched: 1. The V gene's germline CDR1 is SGDLS and CDR2 YYNGEE. This chain's CDR3 is CASSATGGYGYTF. CDR3 sequence (DNA): TGTGCCAGCAGCGCGACAGGGGGCTATGGCTACACCTTC.

V gene TRBV19 combines with J gene TRBJ2-1, with TRBD1 matching over 10 bases. The J segment lost 7 bases and the V segment lost 2 bases, leaving 8 bases of the junction unmatched. This CDR3 has 16 amino acids. The germline gives CDR1 LNHDA, CDR2 SQIVND (reference sequence). The CDR3 DNA sequence: TGTGCCAGTAGTATAATAGGGAGACAGGGGGCTAATGAGCAGTTCTTC. It translates to CASSIIGRQGANEQFF.

The chain is built from TRBV5-1 and TRBJ2-7; D perhaps matches TRBD2 (6 bases). The CDR3 contains 14 residues. Germline V lookup: CDR1 SGHRS, CDR2 YFSETQ. Trimming shortened V by 1 base and J by 7 bases, and 15 bases separated the two germline ends. CDR3 nucleotide sequence: TGCGCCAGCAGCTTGTCTGCGGGATCCGAAGAGCAGTACTTC. This translates into CASSLSAGSEEQYF.

This chain connects TRBV5-6 to TRBJ2-7; D perhaps matches TRBD1 (6 bases). V lost 1 base and J lost 3, with 17 bases in between. This CDR3 has 16 residues. Per germline, CDR1 SGHDT and CDR2 YYEEEE. The CDR3 loop is CASSLYSGTNIYEQYF. The CDR3 DNA is TGTGCCAGCAGCTTGTATTCGGGGACAAACATCTACGAGCAGTACTTC.

The chain links TRBV6-6 to TRBJ2-2; D gene ambiguous. The germline V gene encodes CDR1 MNHNY and CDR2 SVGAGI (reference sequence). The CDR3 extends over 15 amino acids. V was cut by 0 bases and J by 4 bases, with 9 bases left in between. The CDR3 nucleotides read TGTGCCAGCAGTTACTCGAGCCCTCGCACCGGGGAGCTGTTTTTT. This translates into CASSYSSPRTGELFF.

The rearrangement uses TRBV5-4 and TRBJ2-6; D is unresolved. V lost 1 base and J lost 0, with 5 bases in between. The CDR3 contains 15 residues. Germline lookup yields CDR1 SGHNT and CDR2 YYREEE (reference sequence). The CDR3 region has the DNA TGTGCCAGCAGCTTGAGCCGCTCTGGGGCCAACGTCCTGACTTTC. It is translated as CASSLSRSGANVLTF.

This chain connects TRBV6-1 to TRBJ2-2; TRBD2 matches at 7 bases. The CDR3 sequence is 18 residues long. The germline gives CDR1 MNHNS, CDR2 SASEGT. V lost 3 bases to trimming and J lost 5 bases; unmatched junction nucleotides: 15. The CDR3 coding sequence is TGTGCCAGCAGTGAGGGGACTATTTTTTTGCGGAAGACCGGGGAGCTGTTTTTT. Translating gives CASSEGTIFLRKTGELFF.

CDR3 in amino acids: CASSLARWREPPGTGELFF. The CDR3, as DNA: TGCGCCAGCAGCTTGGCTCGGTGGAGGGAGCCCCCAGGGACCGGGGAGCTGTTTTTT. This chain uses TRBV5-1 with TRBJ2-2, with D perhaps matching TRBD2 (6 bases). Trimming took off 0 bases at V and 5 bases at J, with 23 bases between the two ends. The germline CDR1 and CDR2 sequences are SGHRS and YFSETQ. The CDR3 is made up of 19 amino acids.

This clone occurred once. The chain joins TRBV18 to TRBJ1-5, with D unclear. V lost 2 bases, J lost 5 bases, and 10 bases lay in between. Germline V gene sequence: CDR1 KGHSH, CDR2 LQKENI. The CDR3 loop spans 14 amino acids. CDR3 residues: CASSPKGRDQPQHF. As DNA, the CDR3 is TGTGCCAGCTCACCAAAAGGGAGGGATCAGCCCCAGCATTTT.

In its sample, this clone is medium-sized (0.01 to 0.1%). This chain joins TRBV4-1 and TRBJ2-7, with 7 bases lining up with TRBD1. This CDR3 has 18 amino acids. The trim removed 1 base at V and 0 bases at J, leaving 12 bases unmatched. Germline CDR1 MGHRA, CDR2 YSYEKL. CDR3 coding DNA: TGCGCCAGCAGCCAAGTCTTGCAGGACAGGACAAGCTCCTACGAGCAGTACTTC. It translates to CASSQVLQDRTSSYEQYF.

CDR3 sequence: CASSPVSNTEAFF. The CDR3 nucleotides are TGTGCCAGCAGCCCCGTATCGAACACTGAAGCTTTCTTT. This chain uses TRBV2 with TRBJ1-1; no definite D call. V lost 6 bases to trimming and J lost 1 base, with 9 bases between them. The CDR3 runs 13 residues. Germline V gene sequence: CDR1 SNHLY, CDR2 FYNNEI. The full variable domain, rest sourced from reference TRBV2 and TRBJ1-1, is EPEVTQTPSHQVTQMGQEVILRCVPISNHLYFYWYRQILGQKVEFLVSFYNNEISEKSEIFDDQFSVERPDGSNFTLKIRSTKLEDSAMYFCASSPVSNTEAFFGQGTRLTVV.

The chain recombines TRBV7-9 with TRBJ2-1; 11 positions agree with TRBD2. Germline values: CDR1 SEHNR, CDR2 FQNEAQ (reference sequence). V was clipped by 5 bases and J by 6 bases; unmatched bases: 15. The CDR3 is 18 residues long. In DNA, the CDR3 is TGTGCCAGCAGCCCTAGGCCCCCTCTAGCGGGAGGCAGCAATGAGCAGTTCTTC. It yields the protein CASSPRPPLAGGSNEQFF.

J is TRBJ2-7 and V is TRBV30; 11 nucleotides agree with TRBD1. The V and J ends lost 5 bases and 4 bases, in that order; junction bases with no gene match: 7. The CDR3 has 14 amino acids. Per germline, CDR1 GTSNPN and CDR2 SVGIG (reference sequence). CDR3 loop: CAWQNGQGAYEQYF. The CDR3 DNA reads as TGTGCCTGGCAGAATGGACAGGGGGCTTACGAGCAGTACTTC.

The V call is TRBV10-3, the J call TRBJ2-1; possible D gene TRBD2, 5 bases. Looked up from germline, CDR1 is ENHRY and CDR2 is SYGVKD. V was clipped by 3 bases and J by 4 bases, with 13 bases between them. The CDR3 covers 15 residues. CDR3 coding DNA: TGTGCCATCAGTGACGACCGAGGGCCTTACAATGAGCAGTTCTTC. Its translation: CAISDDRGPYNEQFF.

The chain uses TRBV2 and TRBJ1-1; a possible D gene is TRBD1 (5 bases). Trimming shortened V by 7 bases and J by 5 bases, and 17 bases separated the two germline ends. Germline assignment: CDR1 SNHLY and CDR2 FYNNEI. The CDR3 totals 14 residues. As DNA, the CDR3 is TGTGCCAGCATGTCTAGGGGAAAGGGGACTGAAGCTTTCTTT. Its translation: CASMSRGKGTEAFF.

With respect to this clone: A read error may produce the germline difference seen at one junction end. Distinct nucleotide sequences in the sample also encode this CDR3. The chain has TRBV10-3 and TRBJ2-3; unclear D gene. Per germline, CDR1 ENHRY and CDR2 SYGVKD. The CDR3 contains 13 residues. CDR3 amino acids: CAISGALTDTQYF. In DNA, the CDR3 is TGTGCCATCAGTGGGGCTCTCACAGATACACAGTATTTT.

CDR3 protein: CASSPAGSGRDEQYF. The CDR3, as DNA: TGTGCCAGCAGCCCTGCGGGTAGCGGGAGGGACGAGCAGTACTTC. The gene calls are TRBV11-2 and TRBJ2-7; 11 bases fit TRBD2. Germline V gene sequence: CDR1 SGHAT, CDR2 FQNNGV. CDR3 length equals 15 residues. J was trimmed by 5 bases and V by 5 bases; bases with no gene match: 8. The full variable domain, in which reference TRBV11-2 and TRBJ2-7 provide the parts outside the CDR3, is EAGVAQSPRYKIIEKRQSVAFWCNPISGHATLYWYQQILGQGPKLLIQFQNNGVVDDSQLPKDRFSAERLKGVDSTLKIQPAKLEDSAVYLCASSPAGSGRDEQYFGPGTRLTVT.

The chain carries TRBV19 and TRBJ2-1, with 7 bases aligning to TRBD1. This CDR3 is built from 14 residues. V shed 7 bases, J shed 6 bases, and the junction held 9 bases outside the gene matches. Germline assignment: CDR1 LNHDA and CDR2 SQIVND (reference sequence). The CDR3 DNA follows: TGTGCCAGTAAGGGGCAGGGGGACGGCAATGAGCAGTTCTTC. Protein: CASKGQGDGNEQFF.

This sequence joins TRBV10-3 and TRBJ2-5, with TRBD2 as a possible D gene (6 bases). CDR1 is ENHRY, CDR2 SYGVKD, per germline. CDR3 size: 13 residues. Trimming took 11 bases from V and 5 from J, leaving 18 bases between them. CDR3 protein: CAAQRSGGETQYF. The CDR3 DNA reads TGTGCCGCCCAACGTAGTGGGGGGGAGACCCAGTACTTC.

This rearrangement joins TRBV23-1 to TRBJ2-1; D perhaps matches TRBD2 (6 bases). TRBV23-1 is flagged as an ORF with uncertain function. The CDR3 extends over 18 amino acids. Between the trimmed V and J ends, which lost 3 bases and 9 bases, there was a span of 27 bases. DNA for the CDR3: TGCGCCAGCAGTCATTCCCACTCTCCTCTCGGGGCCGGGGGTGAGCAGTTCTTC. Translated: CASSHSHSPLGAGGEQFF.

This clone was seen more than once but under ten times. This chain links TRBV7-2 with TRBJ1-2; TRBD1 aligns across 10 bases. The CDR3 is 14 residues long. The V gene's germline CDR1 is SGHTA and CDR2 FQGNSA. V was pared by 4 bases and J by 7 bases, with 6 bases of the junction left unmatched. DNA of the CDR3: TGTGCCAGCAGCTATTCTCGGGACAGGGGTGGCTACACCTTC. It codes for CASSYSRDRGGYTF.

The CDR3 sequence: CASSFTRNEQFF. The CDR3 DNA is TGTGCCAGCAGCTTCACCAGGAATGAGCAGTTCTTC. The rearrangement uses TRBV7-2 and TRBJ2-1; D not certain. This CDR3 contains 12 residues. V lost 3 bases to trimming and J lost 7 bases, with 7 bases between them. Per germline, CDR1 SGHTA and CDR2 FQGNSA. Using reference TRBV7-2 and TRBJ2-1 for the parts outside the CDR3, the full variable domain is GAGVSQSPSNKVTEKGKDVELRCDPISGHTALYWYRQSLGQGLEFLIYFQGNSAPDKSGLPSDRFSAERTGGSVSTLTIQRTQQEDSAVYLCASSFTRNEQFFGPGTRLTVL.

The chain joins TRBV2 to TRBJ1-4; 7 bases map to TRBD1. The CDR3 consists of 13 residues. After removal of 5 bases from V and 7 bases from J, the junction contained 4 bases not matched to a gene. From germline, CDR1 is SNHLY and CDR2 FYNNEI. The CDR3 here is CASSRQGGEKLFF. CDR3 DNA sequence: TGTGCCAGCAGTAGACAGGGCGGTGAAAAACTGTTTTTT.

This chain joins TRBV9 and TRBJ2-7, with TRBD1 identical over 9 bases. With V trimmed by 3 bases and J by 2 bases, 3 bases remained unmatched. From germline, CDR1 is SGDLS and CDR2 YYNGEE. The CDR3 spans 14 residues. CDR3 in DNA: TGTGCCAGCAGCGCGGGGACAGGGACCTACGAGCAGTACTTC. Protein: CASSAGTGTYEQYF.